The clone carrying this TCR beta chain has a single count. What it binds is unknown. A multiplex PCR was run with 60 Vbeta primers and 13 Jbeta primers. Produced via immunoSEQ multiplex PCR; TCRdb's table is partial and in-frame only. The table shows around 100,000 clones, with 76% occurring only once. The data stem from a study of cytomegalovirus exposure and HLA in healthy donors. General study findings and limits: Researchers reported in a later analysis that a missense DCLRE1C variant was tied to TCR beta V- and J-gene trimming. Reported findings show TCR beta sequences accurately forecast HLA-A and HLA-B alleles in most subjects. V segments that were indistinguishable, TRBV6-2 and TRBV6-3 among them, were omitted from analysis.

Trimming pared 5 bases from V and 7 bases from J, leaving 19 bases between. The germline CDR1 and CDR2 sequences are MDHEN and SYDVKM. The CDR3 loop spans 15 amino acids. The V gene is TRBV28, the J gene TRBJ2-3; TRBD2 might be the D (6 bases). This clonotype was sampled from a woman aged 55-69 years in good health and CMV-seropositive. The sequencing input was PBMCs. The CDR3 DNA reads as TGTGCCAGCAGTCCGTACACCGGGACTTCGAATACGCAGTATTTT. This gives the protein CASSPYTGTSNTQYF. Full variable domain (missing parts from reference TRBV28 and TRBJ2-3): DVKVTQSSRYLVKRTGEKVFLECVQDMDHENMFWYRQDPGLGLRLIYFSYDVKMKEKGDIPEGYSVSREKKERFSLILESASTNQTSMYLCASSPYTGTSNTQYFGPGTRLTVL.